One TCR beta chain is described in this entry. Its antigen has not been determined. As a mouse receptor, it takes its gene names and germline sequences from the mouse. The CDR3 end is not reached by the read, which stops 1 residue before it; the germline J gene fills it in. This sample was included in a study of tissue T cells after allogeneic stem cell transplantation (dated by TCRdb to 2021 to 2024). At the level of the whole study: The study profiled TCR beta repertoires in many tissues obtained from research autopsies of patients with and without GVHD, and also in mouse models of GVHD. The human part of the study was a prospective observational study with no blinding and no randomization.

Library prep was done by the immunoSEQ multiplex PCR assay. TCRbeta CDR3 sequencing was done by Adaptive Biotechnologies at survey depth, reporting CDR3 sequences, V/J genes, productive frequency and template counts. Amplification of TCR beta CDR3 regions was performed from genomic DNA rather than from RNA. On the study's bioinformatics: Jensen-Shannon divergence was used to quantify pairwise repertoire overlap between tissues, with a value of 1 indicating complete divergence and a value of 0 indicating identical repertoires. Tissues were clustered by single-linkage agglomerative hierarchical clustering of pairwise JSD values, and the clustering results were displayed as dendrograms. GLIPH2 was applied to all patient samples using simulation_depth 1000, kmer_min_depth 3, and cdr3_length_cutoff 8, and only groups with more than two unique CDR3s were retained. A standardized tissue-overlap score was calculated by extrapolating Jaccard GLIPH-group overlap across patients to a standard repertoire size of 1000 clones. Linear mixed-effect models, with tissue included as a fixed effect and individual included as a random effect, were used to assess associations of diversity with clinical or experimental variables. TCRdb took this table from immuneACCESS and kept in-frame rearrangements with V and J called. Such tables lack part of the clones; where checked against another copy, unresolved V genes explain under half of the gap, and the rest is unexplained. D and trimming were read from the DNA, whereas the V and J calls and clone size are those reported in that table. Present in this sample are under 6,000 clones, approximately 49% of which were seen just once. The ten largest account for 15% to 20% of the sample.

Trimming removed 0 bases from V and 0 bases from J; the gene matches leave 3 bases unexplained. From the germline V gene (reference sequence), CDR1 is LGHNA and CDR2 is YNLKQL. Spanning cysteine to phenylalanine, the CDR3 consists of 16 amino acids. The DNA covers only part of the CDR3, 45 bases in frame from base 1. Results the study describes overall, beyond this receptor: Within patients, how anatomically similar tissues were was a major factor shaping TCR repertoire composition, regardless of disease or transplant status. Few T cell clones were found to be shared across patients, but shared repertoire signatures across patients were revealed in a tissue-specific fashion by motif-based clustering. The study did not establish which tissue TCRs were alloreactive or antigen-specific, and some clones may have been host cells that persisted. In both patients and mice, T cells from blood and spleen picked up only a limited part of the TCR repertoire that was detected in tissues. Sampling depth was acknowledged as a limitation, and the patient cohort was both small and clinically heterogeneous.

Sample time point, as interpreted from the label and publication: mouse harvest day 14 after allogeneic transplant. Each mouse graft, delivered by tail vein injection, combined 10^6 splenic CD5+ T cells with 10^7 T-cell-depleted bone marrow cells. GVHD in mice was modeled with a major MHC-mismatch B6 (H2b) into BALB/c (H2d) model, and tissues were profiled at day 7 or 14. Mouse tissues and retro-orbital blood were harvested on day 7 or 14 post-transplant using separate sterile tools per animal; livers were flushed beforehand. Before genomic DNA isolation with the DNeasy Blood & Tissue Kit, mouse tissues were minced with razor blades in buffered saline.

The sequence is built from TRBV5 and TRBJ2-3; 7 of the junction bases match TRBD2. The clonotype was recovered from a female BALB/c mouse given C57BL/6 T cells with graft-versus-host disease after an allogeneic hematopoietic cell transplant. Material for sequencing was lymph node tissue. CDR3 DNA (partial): TGTGCCAGCAGCCAAGAAGGACTGGACAGTGCAGAAACGCTGTAT. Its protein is CASSQEGLDSAETLY. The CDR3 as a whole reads CASSQEGLDSAETLYF.